The subject of this entry is one TCR beta chain. Antigen specificity is unknown. Every patient was untreated before thyroid surgery. The source of the sample is a study of metastatic and nonmetastatic thyroid tumors. For the study at large: For malignant and benign thyroid patients, tumor or nodule tissue and blood were the sources whose repertoires were compared. General study points: Significantly greater TCR beta diversity was reportedly found in malignant thyroid tumors than in benign nodules (in blood and tumor).

Using MiXCR, TCRdb reanalyzed the PCR reads. The sample lists about 5,000 clones, about 35% seen once, with less than 25% in the top ten. Trimming left V 6 bases short and J 9 bases short, with 21 bases between. This CDR3 is 15 amino acids long. Sequenced material: adjacent normal tissue. The V gene is TRBV12-3 or TRBV12-4, the J gene TRBJ2-1; D not certain. This clonotype was sampled from a female donor with papillary thyroid cancer or a benign thyroid nodule (not recorded which). Some clones in this sample may be carry-over from other donors' samples. Here the CDR3 DNA reads TGTGCCAGCAGCACCCCGACGAATGCTCTACCTGAGCAGTTCTTC. Residues: CASSTPTNALPEQFF.